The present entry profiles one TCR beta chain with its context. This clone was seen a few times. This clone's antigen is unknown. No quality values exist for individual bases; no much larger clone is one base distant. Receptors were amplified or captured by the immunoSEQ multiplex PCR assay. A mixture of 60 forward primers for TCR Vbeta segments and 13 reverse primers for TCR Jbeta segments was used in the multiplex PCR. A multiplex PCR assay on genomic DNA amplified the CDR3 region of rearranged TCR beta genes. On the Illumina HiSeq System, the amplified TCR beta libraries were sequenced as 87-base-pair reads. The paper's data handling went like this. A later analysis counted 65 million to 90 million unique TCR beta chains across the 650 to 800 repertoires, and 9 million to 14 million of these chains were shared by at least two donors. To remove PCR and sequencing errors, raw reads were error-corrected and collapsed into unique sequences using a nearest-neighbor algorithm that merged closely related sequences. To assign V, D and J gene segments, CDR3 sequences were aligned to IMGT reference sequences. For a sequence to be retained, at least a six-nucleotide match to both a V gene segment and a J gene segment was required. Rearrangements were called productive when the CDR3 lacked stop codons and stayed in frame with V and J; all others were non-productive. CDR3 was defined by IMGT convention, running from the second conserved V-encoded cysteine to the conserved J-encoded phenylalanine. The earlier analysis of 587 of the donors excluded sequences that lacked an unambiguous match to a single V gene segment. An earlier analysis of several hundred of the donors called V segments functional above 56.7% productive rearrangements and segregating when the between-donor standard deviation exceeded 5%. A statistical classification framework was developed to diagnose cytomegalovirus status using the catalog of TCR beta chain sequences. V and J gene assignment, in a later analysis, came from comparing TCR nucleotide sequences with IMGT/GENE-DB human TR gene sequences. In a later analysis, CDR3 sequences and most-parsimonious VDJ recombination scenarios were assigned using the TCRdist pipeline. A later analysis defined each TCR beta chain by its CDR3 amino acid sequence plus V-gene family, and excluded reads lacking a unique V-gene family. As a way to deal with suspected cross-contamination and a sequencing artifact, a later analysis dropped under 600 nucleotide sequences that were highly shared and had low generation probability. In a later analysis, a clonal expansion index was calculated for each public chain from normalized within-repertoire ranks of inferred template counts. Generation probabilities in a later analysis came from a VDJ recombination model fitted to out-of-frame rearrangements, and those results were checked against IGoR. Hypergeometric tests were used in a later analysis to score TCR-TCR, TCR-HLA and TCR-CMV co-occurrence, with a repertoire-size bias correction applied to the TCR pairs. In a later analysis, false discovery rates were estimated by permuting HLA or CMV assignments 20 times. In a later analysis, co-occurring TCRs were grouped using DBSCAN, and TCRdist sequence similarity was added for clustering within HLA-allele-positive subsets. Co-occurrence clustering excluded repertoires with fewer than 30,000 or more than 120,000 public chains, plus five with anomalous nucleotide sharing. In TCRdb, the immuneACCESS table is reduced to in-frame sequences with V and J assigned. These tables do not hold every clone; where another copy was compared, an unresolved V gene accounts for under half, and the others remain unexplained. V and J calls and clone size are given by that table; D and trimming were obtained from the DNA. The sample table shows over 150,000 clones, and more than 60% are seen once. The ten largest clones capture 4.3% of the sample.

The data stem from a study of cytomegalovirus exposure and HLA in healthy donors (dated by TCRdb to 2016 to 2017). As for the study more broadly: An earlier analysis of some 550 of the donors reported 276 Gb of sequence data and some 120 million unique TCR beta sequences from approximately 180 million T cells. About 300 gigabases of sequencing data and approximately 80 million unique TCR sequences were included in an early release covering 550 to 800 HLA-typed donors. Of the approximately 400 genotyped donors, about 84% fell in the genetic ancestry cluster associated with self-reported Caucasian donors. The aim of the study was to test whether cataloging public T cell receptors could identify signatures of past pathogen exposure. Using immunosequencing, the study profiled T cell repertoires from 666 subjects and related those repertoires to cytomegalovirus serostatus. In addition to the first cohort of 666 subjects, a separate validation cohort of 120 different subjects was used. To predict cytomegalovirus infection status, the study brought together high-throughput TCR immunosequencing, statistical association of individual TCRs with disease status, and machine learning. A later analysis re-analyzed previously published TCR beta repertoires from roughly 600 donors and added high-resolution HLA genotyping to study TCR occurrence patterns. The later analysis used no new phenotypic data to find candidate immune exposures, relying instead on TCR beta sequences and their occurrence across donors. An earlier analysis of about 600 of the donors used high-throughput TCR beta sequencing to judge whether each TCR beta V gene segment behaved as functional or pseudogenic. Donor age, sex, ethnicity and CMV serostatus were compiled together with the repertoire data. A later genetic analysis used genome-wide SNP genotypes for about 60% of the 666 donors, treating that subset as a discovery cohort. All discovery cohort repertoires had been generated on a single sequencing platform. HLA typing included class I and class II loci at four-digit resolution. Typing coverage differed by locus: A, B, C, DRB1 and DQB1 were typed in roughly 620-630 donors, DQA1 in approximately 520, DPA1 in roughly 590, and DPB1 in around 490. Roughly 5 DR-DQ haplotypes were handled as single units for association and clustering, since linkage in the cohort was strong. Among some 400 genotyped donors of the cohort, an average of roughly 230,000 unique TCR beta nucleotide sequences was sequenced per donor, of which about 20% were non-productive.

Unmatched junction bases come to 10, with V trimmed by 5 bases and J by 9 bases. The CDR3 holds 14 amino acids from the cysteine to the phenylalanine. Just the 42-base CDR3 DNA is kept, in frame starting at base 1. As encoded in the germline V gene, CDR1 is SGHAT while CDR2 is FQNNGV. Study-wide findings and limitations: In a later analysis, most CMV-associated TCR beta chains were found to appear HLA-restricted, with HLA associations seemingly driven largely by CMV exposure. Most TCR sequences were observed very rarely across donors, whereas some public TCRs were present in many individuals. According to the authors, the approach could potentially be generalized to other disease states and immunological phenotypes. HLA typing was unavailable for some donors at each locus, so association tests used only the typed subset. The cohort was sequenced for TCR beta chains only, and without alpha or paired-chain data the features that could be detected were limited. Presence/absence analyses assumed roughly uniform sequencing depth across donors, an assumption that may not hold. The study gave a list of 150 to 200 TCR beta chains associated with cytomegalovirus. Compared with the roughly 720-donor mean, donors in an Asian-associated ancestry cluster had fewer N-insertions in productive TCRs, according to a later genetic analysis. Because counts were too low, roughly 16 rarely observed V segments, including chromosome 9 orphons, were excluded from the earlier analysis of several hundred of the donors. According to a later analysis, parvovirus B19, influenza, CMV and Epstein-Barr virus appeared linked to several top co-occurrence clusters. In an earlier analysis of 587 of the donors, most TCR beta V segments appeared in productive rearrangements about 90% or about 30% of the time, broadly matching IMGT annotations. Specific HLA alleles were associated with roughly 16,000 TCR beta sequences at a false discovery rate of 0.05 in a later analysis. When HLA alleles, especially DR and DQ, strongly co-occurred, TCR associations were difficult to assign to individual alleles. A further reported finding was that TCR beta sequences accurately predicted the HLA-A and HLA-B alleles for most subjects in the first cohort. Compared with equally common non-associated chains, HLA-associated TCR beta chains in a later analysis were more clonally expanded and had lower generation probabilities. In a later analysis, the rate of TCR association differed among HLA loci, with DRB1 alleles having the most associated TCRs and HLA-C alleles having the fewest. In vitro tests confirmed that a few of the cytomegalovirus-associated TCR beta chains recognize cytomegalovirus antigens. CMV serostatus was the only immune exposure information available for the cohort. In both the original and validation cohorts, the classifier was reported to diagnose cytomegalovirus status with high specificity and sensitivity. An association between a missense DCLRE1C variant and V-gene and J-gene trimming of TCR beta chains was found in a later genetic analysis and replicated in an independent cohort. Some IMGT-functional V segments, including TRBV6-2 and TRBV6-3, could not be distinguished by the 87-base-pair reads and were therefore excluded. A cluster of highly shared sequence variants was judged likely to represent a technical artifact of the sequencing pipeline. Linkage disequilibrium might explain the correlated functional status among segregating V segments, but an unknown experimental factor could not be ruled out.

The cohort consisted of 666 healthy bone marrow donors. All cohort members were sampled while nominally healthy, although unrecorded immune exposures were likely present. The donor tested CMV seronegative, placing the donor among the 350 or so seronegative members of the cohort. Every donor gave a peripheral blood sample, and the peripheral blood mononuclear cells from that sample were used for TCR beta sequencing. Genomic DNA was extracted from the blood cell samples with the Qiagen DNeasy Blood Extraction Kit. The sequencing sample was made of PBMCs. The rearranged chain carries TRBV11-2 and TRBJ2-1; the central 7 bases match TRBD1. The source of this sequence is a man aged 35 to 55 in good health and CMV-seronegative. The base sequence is TGTGCCAGCAGCACCGGACAGGTTTCTAGTGAGCAGTTCTTC. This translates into CASSTGQVSSEQFF. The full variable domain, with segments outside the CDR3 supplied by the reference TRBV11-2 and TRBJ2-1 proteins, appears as EAGVAQSPRYKIIEKRQSVAFWCNPISGHATLYWYQQILGQGPKLLIQFQNNGVVDDSQLPKDRFSAERLKGVDSTLKIQPAKLEDSAVYLCASSTGQVSSEQFFGPGTRLTVL.